Listed below are T cell receptor beta chains from one sample, sequenced in a study of blood T cells in healthy people across ages. TCRdb re-analysed the 5' RACE reads in MiXCR, keeping a single row per CDR3 protein. This table has under 700,000 distinct CDR3 sequences, less than 25% appearing once. These data also formed part of another study, on T cells of mothers and their children.

Sequencing input: blood. The receptor set was obtained from a boy younger than 18 in good health. The CDR3 runs from the conserved cysteine through the conserved F or W. The D gene is left open where the match is weak. The size of a clone is reported for some rows only, either as once, few or many, or as a class for expanded clones.

V	size	J	D	DNA	CDR3
TRBV20-1	-	TRBJ2-1	TRBD2	TGCAGTGCAGCTCGGACTAGCCGGGTCTATGAGCAGTTCTTC	CSAARTSRVYEQFF
TRBV19	-	TRBJ2-1	TRBD2	TGTGCCAGTAGTATAGCCTCGGGACTAGCGGGAGTAGGCAATGAGCAGTTCTTC	CASSIASGLAGVGNEQFF
TRBV14	many	TRBJ2-1	TRBD2	TGTGCCAGCAGCGTCTTGACTAGCGGGGTTTACAATGAGCAGTTCTTC	CASSVLTSGVYNEQFF
TRBV20-1	-	TRBJ2-7	TRBD1	TGCAGTGCTCTTGGACAGGGGTCTCCCTACGAGCAGTACTTC	CSALGQGSPYEQYF
TRBV29-1	-	TRBJ2-5	TRBD2	TGCAGCGTTGATAGGGGACTACAAGAGACCCAGTACTTC	CSVDRGLQETQYF
TRBV28	many	TRBJ2-5	-	TGTGCCAGCAGTTTTTCTCCTCCTCGGGAAGAGACCCAGTACTTC	CASSFSPPREETQYF
TRBV12-3/TRBV12-4	-	TRBJ1-3	TRBD1	TGTGCCAGCAGTCCCGACAGGGCTGGAAACACCATATATTTT	CASSPDRAGNTIYF
TRBV7-2	few	TRBJ1-1	-	TGTGCCAGCAGCTTAGGGGTGTCGGTTGAAGCTTTCTTT	CASSLGVSVEAFF
TRBV20-1	-	TRBJ2-2	-	TGCAGTGCTAGAGTGAGTCTCGCGTCTAGTGGGGAGCTGTTTTTT	CSARVSLASSGELFF
TRBV3-1	-	TRBJ2-5	-	TGTGCCAGCAGCCAAGAAGTGGGTCGTCGGGTGGTGAAAGAGACCCAGTACTTC	CASSQEVGRRVVKETQYF
TRBV3-1	many	TRBJ2-1	TRBD2	TGTGCCAGCAGCCTTCCTGGGACGGGGGGCTACAATGAGCAGTTCTTC	CASSLPGTGGYNEQFF
TRBV6-2/TRBV6-3	few	TRBJ2-7	TRBD1	TGTGCCAGCAGTTACCCCGGGACAGAATCCTACGAGCAGTACTTC	CASSYPGTESYEQYF
TRBV20-1	many	TRBJ2-4	-	TGCAGTGCTAGAGACGGGAGTCAGGGGAACATTCAGTACTTC	CSARDGSQGNIQYF
TRBV7-8	-	TRBJ2-5	-	TGTGCCAGCAAGCAGGGGTTGACTGGAGAGGCCCAGTACTTC	CASKQGLTGEAQYF
TRBV4-3	few	TRBJ2-1	-	TGCACCAGCAGCCAAGAGGGGACTGGGTACAATGAGCAGTTCTTC	CTSSQEGTGYNEQFF
TRBV10-3	-	TRBJ2-3	TRBD2	TGTGCCATCAGGACTAGCGGCACAGATACGCAGTATTTT	CAIRTSGTDTQYF
TRBV4-3	-	TRBJ2-7	-	TGCGCCAGCAGCCAAGATAGGGCAGAAGTATACGAGCAGTACTTC	CASSQDRAEVYEQYF
TRBV3-1	few	TRBJ2-2	TRBD1	TGTGCCAGCAGCAAAGGACAGGGGACCGGGGAGCTGTTTTTT	CASSKGQGTGELFF
TRBV7-2	-	TRBJ2-6	TRBD1	TGTGCCAGCAGCTCCGGGACAGGGTTCTCTGGGGCCAACGTCCTGACTTTC	CASSSGTGFSGANVLTF
TRBV4-3	few	TRBJ2-7	TRBD2	TGCGCCAGCAGCCAAGGGAGCGGGGGCCTCTACGAGCAGTACTTC	CASSQGSGGLYEQYF
TRBV6-1	-	TRBJ1-1	-	TGTGCCAGCGGTAGTCCGGGGACGGGGTGGATCACTGAAGCTTTCTTT	CASGSPGTGWITEAFF
TRBV5-1	-	TRBJ2-1	-	TGCGCCAGCAGCCAAGATACTAGTGAGCAGTTCTTC	CASSQDTSEQFF
TRBV11-2	-	TRBJ1-1	-	TGTGCCAGTCAACGGGGACCTAACACTGAAGCTTTCTTT	CASQRGPNTEAFF
TRBV2	-	TRBJ1-4	-	TGTGCCAGCACCGGTGGGGAAGAAAAACTGTTTTTT	CASTGGEEKLFF
TRBV20-1	few	TRBJ2-5	-	TGCAGTGCTAGAGAGGACGGTTACGGGACCCAGTACTTC	CSAREDGYGTQYF
TRBV7-8	-	TRBJ2-2	TRBD1	TGTGCCAGCAGCAGACAGGGTCTCACCGGGGAGCTGTTTTTT	CASSRQGLTGELFF